This T cell receptor beta chain was found in a study of OX40 agonist ivuxolimab in advanced cancers. At the level of the study: An agonistic human IgG2 monoclonal antibody against OX40 (CD134) was given.

The method was immunoSEQ multiplex PCR; TCRdb's version includes in-frame clones alone and lacks a portion of them. Of around 50,000 clones listed, about 88% are singletons. On cycle 4 day 1 and cycle 7 day 1, as well as at baseline, blood was sampled. In the case of this clone: Its matching antigen is unknown.

The CDR3 contains 16 residues. The V gene's germline CDR1 is LGHNA and CDR2 YNFKEQ. With V trimmed by 0 bases and J by 1 base, 5 bases remained unmatched. Study-level results: Among the least clonally expanded were partial responders at 0.1-3.0 mg/kg.

The V and J genes are TRBV4-2 and TRBJ2-5, with TRBD1 matching 7 bases. The sample here was CD4+ or CD8+ T cells sorted from blood, taken in a trial of the OX40 agonist ivuxolimab. The TCR was taken from an adult with an advanced solid tumor such as melanoma, head and neck, liver or kidney cancer. CDR3 sequence reads: CASSQDWGQSQETQYF. CDR3 sequence (DNA): TGTGCCAGCAGCCAAGATTGGGGACAGAGCCAAGAGACCCAGTACTTC.